This T cell receptor (beta chain) was profiled in a study of control samples from healthy donors and cancer patients. Only in-frame clones appear in the TCRdb table, and some are missing; sequencing was by immunoSEQ multiplex PCR. The repertoire holds approximately 90,000 clones, with roughly 84% as singletons. CDR1 is SGDLS, CDR2 YYNGEE, per germline. Trimming took 3 bases from V and 11 from J; bases not matched to a gene: 13. The CDR3 is 14 residues long. The sequence came from a man between 65 and 80 years old with lung cancer. The chain uses TRBV9 and TRBJ1-2; 7 bases align to TRBD1. The sequenced material came from PBMCs. Here the CDR3 reads CASSGGGGPSRYTF. The DNA of the CDR3 is TGTGCCAGCAGCGGAGGGGGCGGCCCTAGTCGTTACACCTTC.